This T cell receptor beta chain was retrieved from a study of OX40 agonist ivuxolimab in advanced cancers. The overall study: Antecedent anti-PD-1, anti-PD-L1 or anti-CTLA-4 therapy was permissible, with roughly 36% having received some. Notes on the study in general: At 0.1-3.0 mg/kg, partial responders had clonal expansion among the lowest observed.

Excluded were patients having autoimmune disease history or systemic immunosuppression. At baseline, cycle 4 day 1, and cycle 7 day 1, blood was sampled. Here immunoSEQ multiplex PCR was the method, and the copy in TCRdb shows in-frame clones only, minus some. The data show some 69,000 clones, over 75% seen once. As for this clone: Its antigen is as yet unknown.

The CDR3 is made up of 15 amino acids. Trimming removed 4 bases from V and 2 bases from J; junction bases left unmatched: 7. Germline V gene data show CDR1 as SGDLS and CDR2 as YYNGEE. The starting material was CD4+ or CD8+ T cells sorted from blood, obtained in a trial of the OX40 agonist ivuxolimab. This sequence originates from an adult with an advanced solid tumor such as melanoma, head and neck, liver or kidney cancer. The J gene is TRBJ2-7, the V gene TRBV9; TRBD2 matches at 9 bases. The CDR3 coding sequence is TGTGCCAGCAGCCCTATAGCGGGAGACACCTACGAGCAGTACTTC. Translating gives CASSPIAGDTYEQYF.